The sequence of this T cell receptor beta chain was determined in a study of T cell repertoires in cytomegalovirus infection. Study summary: Public TCR beta signature analysis indicated the presence of both CMV infection and matching HLA type.

TCRdb passed the reads through MiXCR, listing each CDR3 protein once. The sample records 200,000 or so distinct CDR3 sequences, roughly two fifths being singletons. Study observations and caveats: The cumulative frequency of public TCR beta families identified carriers of CMV plus the relevant HLA.

This CDR3 is built from 16 residues. V shed 3 bases, J shed 5 bases, and the junction held 7 bases outside the gene matches. The germline gives CDR1 SGDLS, CDR2 YYNGEE. Note on this clonotype: Its target is not known.

This receptor was taken from a human donor in good health (CMV status not recorded). Some clones in this sample may be carry-over from other donors' samples. V gene TRBV9 combines with J gene TRBJ2-2; 10 nucleotides line up with TRBD2. Sequencing used CD8+ T cells from cultured PBMCs, obtained from culture after CMV antigen stimulation. The CDR3 reads CASSEAGGTTTGELFF. The CDR3 bases are TGTGCCAGCAGCGAAGCGGGAGGGACAACTACCGGGGAGCTGTTTTTT.